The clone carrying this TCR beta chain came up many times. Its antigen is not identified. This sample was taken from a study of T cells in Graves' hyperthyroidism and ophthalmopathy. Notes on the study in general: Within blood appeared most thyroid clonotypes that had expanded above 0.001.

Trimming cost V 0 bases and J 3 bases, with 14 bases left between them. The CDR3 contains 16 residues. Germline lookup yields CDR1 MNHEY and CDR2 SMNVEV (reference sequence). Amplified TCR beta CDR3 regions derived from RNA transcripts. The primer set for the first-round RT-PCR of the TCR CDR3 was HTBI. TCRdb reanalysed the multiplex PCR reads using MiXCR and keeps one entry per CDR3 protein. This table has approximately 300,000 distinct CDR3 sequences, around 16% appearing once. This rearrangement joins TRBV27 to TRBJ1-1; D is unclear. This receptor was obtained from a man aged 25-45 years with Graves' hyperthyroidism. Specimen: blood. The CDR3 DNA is TGTGCCAGCAGTTTATCTTTGGCAGGACGGCACACTGAAGCTTTCTTT. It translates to CASSLSLAGRHTEAFF.